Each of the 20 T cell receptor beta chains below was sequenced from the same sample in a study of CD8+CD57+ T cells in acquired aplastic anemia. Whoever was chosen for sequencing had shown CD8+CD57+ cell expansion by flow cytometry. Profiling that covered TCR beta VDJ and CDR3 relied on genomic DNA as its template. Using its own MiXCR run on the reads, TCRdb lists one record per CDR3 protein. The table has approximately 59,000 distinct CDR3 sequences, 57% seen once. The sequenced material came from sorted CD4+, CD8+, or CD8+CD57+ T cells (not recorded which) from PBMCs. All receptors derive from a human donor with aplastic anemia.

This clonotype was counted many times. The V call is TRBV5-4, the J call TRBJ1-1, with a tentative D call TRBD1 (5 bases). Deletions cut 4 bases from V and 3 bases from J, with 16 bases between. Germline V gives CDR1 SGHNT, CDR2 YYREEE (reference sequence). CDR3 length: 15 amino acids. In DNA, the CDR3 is TGTGCCAGCAGCAATGGATCGGGGGGGGACACTGAAGCTTTCTTT. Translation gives CASSNGSGGDTEAFF.

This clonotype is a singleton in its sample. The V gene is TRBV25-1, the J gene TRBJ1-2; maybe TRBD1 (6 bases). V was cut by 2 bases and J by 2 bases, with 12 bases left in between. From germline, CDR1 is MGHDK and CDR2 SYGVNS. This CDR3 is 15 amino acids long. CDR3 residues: CASSELRQANYGYTF. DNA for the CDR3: TGTGCCAGCAGTGAACTTCGACAGGCCAACTATGGCTACACCTTC.

CDR3 bases: TGTGCCACCAGTCTGACAGCTAACTATGGCTACACCTTC. This encodes CATSLTANYGYTF. V usage is TRBV24-1 and J usage is TRBJ1-2; D might be TRBD1 (5 bases). CDR1 is KGHDR, CDR2 SFDVKD, per germline. V lost 6 bases and J lost 0, with 7 bases in between. The CDR3 sequence is 13 residues long.

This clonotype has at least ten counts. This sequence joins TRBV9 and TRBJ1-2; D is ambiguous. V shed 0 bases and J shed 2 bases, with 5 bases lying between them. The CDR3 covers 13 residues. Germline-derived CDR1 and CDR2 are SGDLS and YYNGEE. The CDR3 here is CASSVVSNYGYTF. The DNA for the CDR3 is TGTGCCAGCAGCGTAGTCTCGAACTATGGCTACACCTTC.

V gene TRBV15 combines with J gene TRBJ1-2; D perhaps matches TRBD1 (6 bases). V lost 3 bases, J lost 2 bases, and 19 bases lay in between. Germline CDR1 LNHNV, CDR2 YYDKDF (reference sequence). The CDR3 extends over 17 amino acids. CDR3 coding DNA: TGTGCCACCAGCAGGGAGGGTGGGCAGGGGATCAACTATGGCTACACCTTC. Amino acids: CATSREGGQGINYGYTF.

The CDR3 is CASSVGELFF. The DNA of the CDR3 is TGTGCCAGCAGCGTCGGGGAGCTGTTTTTT. The rearrangement links TRBV9 to TRBJ2-2; the D is unclear. The CDR3 is 10 residues long. Germline assignment: CDR1 SGDLS and CDR2 YYNGEE. The V gene lost 2 bases and the J gene lost 7 bases, with 0 bases spanning the gap.

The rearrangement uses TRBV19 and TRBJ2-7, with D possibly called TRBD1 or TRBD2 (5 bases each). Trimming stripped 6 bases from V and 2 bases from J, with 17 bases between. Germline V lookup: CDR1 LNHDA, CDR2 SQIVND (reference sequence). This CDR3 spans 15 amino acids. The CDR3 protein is CASSPGAEPTYEQYF. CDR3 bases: TGTGCCAGTAGCCCCGGGGCAGAGCCCACCTACGAGCAGTACTTC.

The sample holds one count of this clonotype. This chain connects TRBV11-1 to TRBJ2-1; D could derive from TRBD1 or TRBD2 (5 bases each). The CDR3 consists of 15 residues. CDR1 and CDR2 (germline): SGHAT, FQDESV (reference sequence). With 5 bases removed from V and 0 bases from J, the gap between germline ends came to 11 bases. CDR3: CASSPRGHSYNEQFF. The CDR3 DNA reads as TGTGCCAGCAGCCCCCGGGGCCACTCCTACAATGAGCAGTTCTTC.

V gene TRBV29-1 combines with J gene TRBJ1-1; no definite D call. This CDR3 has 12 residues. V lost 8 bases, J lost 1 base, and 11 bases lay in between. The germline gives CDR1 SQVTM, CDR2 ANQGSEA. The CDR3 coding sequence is TGCAGCATTAAAACTAAGAACACTGAAGCTTTCTTT. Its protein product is CSIKTKNTEAFF.

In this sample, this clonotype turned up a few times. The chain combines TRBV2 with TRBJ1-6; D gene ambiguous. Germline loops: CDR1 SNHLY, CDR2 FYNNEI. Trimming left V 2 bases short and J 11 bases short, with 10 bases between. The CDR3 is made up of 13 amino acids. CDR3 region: CASSEWVRTPLHF. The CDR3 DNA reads TGTGCCAGCAGTGAATGGGTTCGGACACCCCTCCACTTT.

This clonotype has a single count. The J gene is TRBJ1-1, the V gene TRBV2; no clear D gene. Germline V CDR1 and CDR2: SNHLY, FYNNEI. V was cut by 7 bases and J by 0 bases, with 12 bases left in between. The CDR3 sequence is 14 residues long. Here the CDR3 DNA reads TGTGCCAGCAACCAGAATGTGGTGAACACTGAAGCTTTCTTT. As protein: CASNQNVVNTEAFF. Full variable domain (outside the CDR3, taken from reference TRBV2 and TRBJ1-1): EPEVTQTPSHQVTQMGQEVILRCVPISNHLYFYWYRQILGQKVEFLVSFYNNEISEKSEIFDDQFSVERPDGSNFTLKIRSTKLEDSAMYFCASNQNVVNTEAFFGQGTRLTVV.

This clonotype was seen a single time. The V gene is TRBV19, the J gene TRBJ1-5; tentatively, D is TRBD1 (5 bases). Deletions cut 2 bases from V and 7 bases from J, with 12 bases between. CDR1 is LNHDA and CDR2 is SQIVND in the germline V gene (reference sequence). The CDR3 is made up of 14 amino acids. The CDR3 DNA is TGTGCCAGTAGTATAATTTCAGGGAGGCAGCCCCAGCATTTT. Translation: CASSIISGRQPQHF.

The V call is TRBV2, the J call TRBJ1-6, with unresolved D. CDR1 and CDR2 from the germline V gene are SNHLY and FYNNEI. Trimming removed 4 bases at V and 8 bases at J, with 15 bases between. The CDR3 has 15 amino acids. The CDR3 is CASSVDGIPDSPLHF. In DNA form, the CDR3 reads TGTGCCAGCAGTGTGGACGGAATTCCCGATTCACCCCTCCACTTT. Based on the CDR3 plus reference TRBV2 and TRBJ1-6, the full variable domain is EPEVTQTPSHQVTQMGQEVILRCVPISNHLYFYWYRQILGQKVEFLVSFYNNEISEKSEIFDDQFSVERPDGSNFTLKIRSTKLEDSAMYFCASSVDGIPDSPLHFGNGTRLTVT.

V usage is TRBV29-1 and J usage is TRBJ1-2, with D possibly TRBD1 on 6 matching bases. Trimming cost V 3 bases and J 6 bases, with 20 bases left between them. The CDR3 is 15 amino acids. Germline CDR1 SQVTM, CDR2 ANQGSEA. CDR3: CSVESPSTGVDGYTF. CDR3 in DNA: TGCAGCGTTGAGTCGCCCTCGACAGGAGTGGATGGCTACACCTTC. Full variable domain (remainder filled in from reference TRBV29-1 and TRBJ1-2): SAVISQKPSRDICQRGTSLTIQCQVDSQVTMMFWYRQQPGQSLTLIATANQGSEATYESGFVIDKFPISRPNLTFSTLTVSNMSPEDSSIYLCSVESPSTGVDGYTFGSGTRLTVV.

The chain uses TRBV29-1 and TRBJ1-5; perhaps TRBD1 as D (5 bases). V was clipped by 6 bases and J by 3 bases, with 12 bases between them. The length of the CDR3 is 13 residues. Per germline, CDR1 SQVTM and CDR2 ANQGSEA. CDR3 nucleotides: TGCAGCGTCCGGGGCAAACCCAATCAGCCCCAGCATTTT. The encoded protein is CSVRGKPNQPQHF.

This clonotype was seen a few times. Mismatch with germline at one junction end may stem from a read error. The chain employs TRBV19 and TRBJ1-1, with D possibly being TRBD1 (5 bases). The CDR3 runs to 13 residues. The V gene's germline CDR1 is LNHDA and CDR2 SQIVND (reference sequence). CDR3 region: CASSWTTETEAFF. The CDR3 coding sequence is TGTGCCAGTAGTTGGACAACCGAGACTGAAGCCTTCTTT.

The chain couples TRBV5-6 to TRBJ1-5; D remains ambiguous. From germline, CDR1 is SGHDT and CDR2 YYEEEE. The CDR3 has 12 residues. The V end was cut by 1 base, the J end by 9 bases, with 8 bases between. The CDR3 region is CASSLYWGPQHF. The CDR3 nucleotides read TGTGCCAGCAGCTTGTATTGGGGGCCCCAGCATTTT.

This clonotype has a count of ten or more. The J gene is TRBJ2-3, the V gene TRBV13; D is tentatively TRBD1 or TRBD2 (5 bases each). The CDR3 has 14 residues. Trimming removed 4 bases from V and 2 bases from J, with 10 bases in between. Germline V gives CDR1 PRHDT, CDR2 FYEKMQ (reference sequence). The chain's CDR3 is CASSSRDHTDTQYF. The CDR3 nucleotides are TGTGCCAGCAGCTCTAGGGACCACACAGATACGCAGTATTTT.

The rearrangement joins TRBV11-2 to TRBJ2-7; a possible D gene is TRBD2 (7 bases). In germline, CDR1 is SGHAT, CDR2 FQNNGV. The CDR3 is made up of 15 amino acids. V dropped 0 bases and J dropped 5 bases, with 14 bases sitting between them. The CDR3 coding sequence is TGTGCCAGCAGCTTAGATGGGGGGGGGCTCGACGAGCAGTACTTC. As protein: CASSLDGGGLDEQYF.

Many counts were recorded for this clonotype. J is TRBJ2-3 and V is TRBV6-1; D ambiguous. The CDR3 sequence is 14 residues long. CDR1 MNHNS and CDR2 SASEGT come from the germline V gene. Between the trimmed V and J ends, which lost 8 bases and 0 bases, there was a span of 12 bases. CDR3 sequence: CASSPRYSTDTQYF. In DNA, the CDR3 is TGTGCCAGCTCCCCCAGATATAGCACAGATACGCAGTATTTT.